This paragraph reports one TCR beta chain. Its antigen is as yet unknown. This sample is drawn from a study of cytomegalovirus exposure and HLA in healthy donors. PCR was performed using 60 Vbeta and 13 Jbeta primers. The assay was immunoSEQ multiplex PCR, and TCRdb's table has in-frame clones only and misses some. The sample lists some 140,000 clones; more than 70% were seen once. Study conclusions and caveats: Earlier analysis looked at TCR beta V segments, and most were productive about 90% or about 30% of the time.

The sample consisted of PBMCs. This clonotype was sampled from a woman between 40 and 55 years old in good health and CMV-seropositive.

The CDR3 sequence: CASLIDSYNQPQHF. CDR3 DNA: TGTGCCAGTCTCATAGACAGTTACAATCAGCCCCAGCATTTT. The rearrangement joins TRBV30 to TRBJ1-5; a possible D gene is TRBD1 (5 bases). Per the germline V gene, CDR1 is GTSNPN and CDR2 is SVGIG (reference sequence). The CDR3 runs 14 residues. V was shortened by 8 bases and J by 3 bases, with 17 bases between the two germline ends.